The 18 T cell receptor beta chains in this list originate from one sample, sequenced in a study of cytomegalovirus exposure and HLA in healthy donors. Primers for the PCR totalled 60 Vbeta and 13 Jbeta. The assay was immunoSEQ multiplex PCR, and TCRdb's table has in-frame clones only and misses some. The sample shows 150,000 to 180,000 clones, roughly three quarters of them seen only once. Sequenced sample: PBMCs. The receptors were gathered from a young man in good health and CMV-seropositive.

This chain joins TRBV10-2 and TRBJ2-3; TRBD1 aligns across 7 bases. V gave up 2 bases and J gave up 0 bases; unmatched junction bases: 8. The germline CDR1 and CDR2 sequences are WSHSY and SAAADI. This CDR3 is 17 amino acids long. CDR3: CASSEGRDSISTDTQYF. The CDR3 nucleotides are TGCGCCAGCAGTGAGGGTCGGGACAGCATAAGCACAGATACGCAGTATTTT.

The chain links TRBV9 to TRBJ1-1, with D perhaps matching TRBD1 (6 bases). V was shortened by 0 bases and J by 6 bases, with 15 bases between the two germline ends. This CDR3 region has 15 residues. The germline V gene encodes CDR1 SGDLS and CDR2 YYNGEE. The CDR3, as DNA: TGTGCCAGCAGCGTAGGGTCAGGGGCTGATGCTGAAGCTTTCTTT. This gives the protein CASSVGSGADAEAFF.

The gene calls are TRBV6-1 and TRBJ1-1; D is ambiguous. Germline V gene data show CDR1 as MNHNS and CDR2 as SASEGT. Deletions cut 4 bases from V and 1 base from J, with 7 bases between. This CDR3 contains 13 residues. The CDR3: CASSVEENTEAFF. In DNA, the CDR3 is TGTGCCAGCAGTGTTGAGGAGAACACTGAAGCTTTCTTT.

The chain employs TRBV7-2 and TRBJ1-6, with 8 bases identical to TRBD1. Losses at the gene ends were 5 bases for V and 7 bases for J; bases not matched to a gene: 4. Germline CDR1 reads SGHTA; CDR2 reads FQGNSA. This CDR3 region has 14 residues. The CDR3 nucleotides are TGTGCCAGCAGCCTCCGGGACAGGAATTCACCCCTCCACTTT. Its translation: CASSLRDRNSPLHF.

This clone was counted between two and nine times. CDR3 DNA sequence: TGTGCCAGCAGTGACCCGGGGGGGCCCGGAGATACGCAGTATTTT. Its protein is CASSDPGGPGDTQYF. The genes are TRBV6-4 and TRBJ2-3, with TRBD2 identical over 8 bases. Trimming cost V 2 bases and J 5 bases; bases outside gene matches: 6. Germline CDR1 reads MRHNA; CDR2 reads SNTAGT. This CDR3 spans 15 amino acids.

V gene TRBV9 combines with J gene TRBJ1-5, with 9 bases lining up with TRBD1. There are 15 residues in the CDR3. The V segment lost 3 bases and the J segment 4 bases; nucleotides outside the gene matches: 5. Germline loops: CDR1 SGDLS, CDR2 YYNGEE. The CDR3 region has the DNA TGTGCCAGCAGCGCTGGGACAGGGTCAAATCAGCCCCAGCATTTT. This translates into CASSAGTGSNQPQHF.

This clone was recorded once. The chain uses TRBV28 and TRBJ2-3; TRBD2 matches 9 bases. Germline values: CDR1 MDHEN, CDR2 SYDVKM. CDR3 size: 15 residues. V lost 3 bases, J lost 5 bases, and 6 bases stayed unmatched. The CDR3 sequence is CASSLGGRARDTQYF. The CDR3 DNA sequence: TGTGCCAGCAGTTTGGGCGGGAGGGCCCGAGATACGCAGTATTTT.

V usage is TRBV12-5 and J usage is TRBJ1-6, with a tentative D call TRBD1 (6 bases). V was trimmed by 6 bases and J by 6 bases, leaving 12 bases between them. Germline V CDR1 and CDR2: LGHNT, FRNRAP. The CDR3 runs 14 residues. CDR3 sequence reads: CASGPGVVNSPLHF. The DNA of the CDR3 is TGTGCTAGTGGACCAGGGGTGGTTAATTCACCCCTCCACTTT.

This chain links TRBV18 with TRBJ2-7; 13 nucleotides align to TRBD2. The length of the CDR3 is 17 residues. With 3 bases clipped from V and 0 bases from J, the junction kept 5 bases outside the gene matches. Germline V lookup: CDR1 KGHSH, CDR2 LQKENI. DNA for the CDR3: TGTGCCAGCTCACCGGGGACTAGCGGGATCAACTCCTACGAGCAGTACTTC. Its protein is CASSPGTSGINSYEQYF.

This clone was counted only a few times. The gene calls are TRBV5-4 and TRBJ1-3, with 9 bases that match TRBD1. Trimming took 4 bases from V and 2 from J; bases not matched to a gene: 4. The CDR3 consists of 15 residues. Germline loops: CDR1 SGHNT, CDR2 YYREEE (reference sequence). The CDR3 DNA reads as TGTGCCAGCAGCCCGGGACAGGGCGCTGGAAACACCATATATTTT. Translating it yields CASSPGQGAGNTIYF.

This clone has more than one count but fewer than ten. This chain joins TRBV30 and TRBJ1-1; a weak D match, TRBD1 (6 bases). With 3 bases removed from V and 0 bases from J, the gap between germline ends came to 11 bases. The germline V gene encodes CDR1 GTSNPN and CDR2 SVGIG (reference sequence). The length of the CDR3 is 14 residues. The CDR3 DNA reads as TGTGCCTGGAGACGGGACACCATGAACACTGAAGCTTTCTTT. Protein: CAWRRDTMNTEAFF.

The chain joins TRBV27 to TRBJ2-7, with TRBD2 as a possible D gene (5 bases). The germline CDR1 and CDR2 sequences are MNHEY and SMNVEV (reference sequence). This CDR3 has 15 residues. Trimming shortened V by 5 bases and J by 3 bases, and 17 bases separated the two germline ends. CDR3 in amino acids: CASSPTGGYNYEQYF. The CDR3 bases are TGTGCCAGCAGTCCAACTGGCGGGTATAACTACGAGCAGTACTTC.

The chain employs TRBV2 and TRBJ2-4, with 13 positions matching TRBD2. The CDR3 extends over 18 amino acids. The germline V gene encodes CDR1 SNHLY and CDR2 FYNNEI. The ends lost 7 bases at V and 0 bases at J; junction bases unmatched: 9. The chain's CDR3 is CASTKGTSGVRAKNIQYF. The CDR3 nucleotides are TGTGCCAGCACCAAAGGGACTAGCGGGGTTAGAGCCAAAAACATTCAGTACTTC.

In its sample, this clone was seen once. The genes are TRBV27 and TRBJ2-1, with 8 bases fitting TRBD2. V was clipped by 3 bases and J by 3 bases; unmatched bases: 7. CDR3 length: 16 residues. Germline V gives CDR1 MNHEY, CDR2 SMNVEV (reference sequence). The DNA for the CDR3 is TGTGCCAGCAGTTTGTTAGCGGGAACGAGCTACAATGAGCAGTTCTTC. Its protein product is CASSLLAGTSYNEQFF.

This clone was recorded a few times. The rearrangement links TRBV6-5 to TRBJ2-7; D perhaps matches TRBD1 (8 bases). The CDR3 is made up of 15 amino acids. V lost 3 bases and J 1 base, leaving 13 bases between the germline ends. Germline values: CDR1 MNHEY, CDR2 SVGAGI. As DNA, the CDR3 is TGTGCCAGCAGTTATGACAGGGGAGGGTCCTACGAGCAGTACTTC. This sequence encodes CASSYDRGGSYEQYF.

This clone was observed a single time. The rearrangement joins TRBV7-6 to TRBJ1-5; D ambiguous. The CDR3 is made up of 12 amino acids. Between the trimmed V and J ends, which lost 5 bases and 7 bases, there was a span of 9 bases. In germline, CDR1 is SGHVS, CDR2 FNYEAQ. The CDR3 reads CASSAMGQPQHF. CDR3 DNA: TGTGCCAGCAGCGCTATGGGCCAGCCCCAGCATTTT.

This chain joins TRBV5-1 and TRBJ1-1; 10 nucleotides agree with TRBD1. From germline, CDR1 is SGHRS and CDR2 YFSETQ. The CDR3 runs to 15 residues. Losses at the gene ends were 4 bases for V and 4 bases for J; bases not matched to a gene: 7. In DNA form, the CDR3 reads TGCGCCAGCAGCCCATCGGGACAGGGGAGCACTGAAGCTTTCTTT. Translation: CASSPSGQGSTEAFF.

The sample holds a few counts of this clone. This rearrangement joins TRBV28 to TRBJ2-7; D unresolved. V was clipped by 6 bases and J by 2 bases, with 14 bases between them. The CDR3 length is 14 residues. Germline lookup yields CDR1 MDHEN and CDR2 SYDVKM. CDR3 protein: CASSRPGLAYEQYF. As DNA, the CDR3 is TGTGCCAGCAGCCGGCCCGGGTTGGCCTACGAGCAGTACTTC.